One TCR beta chain is described in this entry. This entry comes from a study of blood T cell repertoires in COVID-19. Study context: T cells, B-cell-depleted T cells, or PBMCs provided the cDNA or gDNA that served as material.

This CDR3 has 15 amino acids. The germline V gene has CDR1 MNHEY and CDR2 SMNVEV (reference sequence). Trimming removed 7 bases from V and 2 bases from J, with 17 bases in between. In the authors' methods: Amplification from reference gene primers served as the basis for estimated nucleated cell counts. Assay: immunoSEQ multiplex PCR; the TCRdb copy retains only in-frame clones and omits some. Clone size and the V and J calls come from that table; the DNA yielded D and trimming. Here the sample spans roughly 200,000 clones, under 90% being singletons. The chain carries TRBV27 and TRBJ1-2, with D perhaps TRBD1 (6 bases). The sequence was collected from a human donor in a cohort sampled during active COVID-19. What was sequenced was peripheral blood. The CDR3 loop reads CASNTRGGTNYGYTF. The CDR3 coding sequence is TGTGCCAGCAACACGAGGGGGGGTACAAACTATGGCTACACCTTC.